This TCR beta chain was identified during a study of shared clonotypes between healthy human individuals. Clones were sequenced by immunoSEQ multiplex PCR, and TCRdb holds only the in-frame ones, with some missing. The table lists approximately 500,000 clones, about 78% of them singletons. In germline, CDR1 is MGHRA, CDR2 YSYEKL. This CDR3 has 16 residues. The V and J ends lost 4 bases and 2 bases, in that order; junction bases with no gene match: 5. The source is a middle-aged woman in good health. Some clones in this sample may be carry-over from other donors' samples. The gene calls are TRBV4-1 and TRBJ2-6, with 7 bases fitting TRBD1. Sequencing was carried out using PBMCs. The CDR3 coding sequence is TGCGCCAGCAGCCGCGTACAGGGGCCTGGGGCCAACGTCCTGACTTTC. Protein sequence: CASSRVQGPGANVLTF.